The TCR beta chain under discussion was sequenced for a study of blood T cell repertoires in COVID-19 (TCRdb year 2020). For the study in its entirety: The collaborator samples originated in the United States, Italy and Spain and spanned the acute and convalescent phases of COVID-19. Samples came from the ongoing ImmuneRACE study (first 160 participants) plus 1,254 subjects from 6 global collaborators. Sample metadata almost always included a de-identified subject ID, COVID-19 status, age in years and sex. The prospective study material was composed of cDNA or gDNA derived from T cells, B-cell-depleted T cells, or PBMCs. Subjects who had been exposed to COVID-19, were actively infected with it, or had recovered from it provided the deeply sampled blood TCRbeta repertoires that made up the dataset. The repertoires were released in a freely available public database meant as a resource for research on the immune response to SARS-CoV-2. HLA class I and class II types, where available, came from metadata supplied by the sample provider rather than from assay-based typing. What the study reported, not specific to this receptor: The quantity of clinical and demographic metadata differed by source and by participant and was supplied without curation.

The CDR1 and CDR2 encoded by the germline V gene (reference sequence) are MNHEY and SMNVEV. The CDR3 runs 13 amino acids, cysteine and phenylalanine included. Only CDR3 DNA remains: 39 bases, in frame from the first base. V loses 3 bases, J loses 7 bases, and the germline ends lie 9 bases apart. A remark on this clone: The antigen this receptor binds is unknown. The sample holds no much larger clone one base away, and base qualities are not on file.

TCRbeta CDR3 regions were amplified from genomic DNA using the immunoSEQ Assay, a bias-controlled multiplex PCR. In the authors' own workflow: The number of nucleated cells in each sample was estimated from the amplification of reference gene primers within the assay. To quantify the absolute abundance of each unique TCRbeta CDR3 rearrangement, sequence reads were collapsed and filtered. For each sample, productive Simpson clonality was calculated as the square root of Simpson's diversity index across productive rearrangements. The immuneACCESS repertoire file appears here via TCRdb, limited to in-frame rearrangements. These files lack a portion of the clones; in checked studies, under half of the deficit traces to unresolved V genes, and the cause of the others is not known. That table furnishes V, J and clone size, whereas the DNA furnished D and trimming. The sample yields 55,000 to 70,000 clones; more than 85% were counted once. 2% to 2.5% of the sample lies in the top ten.

Whole blood was collected in K2EDTA tubes by collaborating institutions according to the institutions' own protocols. For TCRbeta analysis, collaborators shipped samples as frozen whole blood, isolated PBMCs, or DNA extracted from either of those sample types. This receptor was taken from a man in his 60s with acute or convalescent COVID-19. The specimen sequenced was peripheral blood. This sequence uses TRBV27 and TRBJ1-4; TRBD1 could be the D gene, as 5 bases match. The CDR3 sequence is CASSFGAGEKLFF. DNA sequence: TGTGCCAGCAGTTTTGGGGCAGGTGAAAAACTGTTTTTT.